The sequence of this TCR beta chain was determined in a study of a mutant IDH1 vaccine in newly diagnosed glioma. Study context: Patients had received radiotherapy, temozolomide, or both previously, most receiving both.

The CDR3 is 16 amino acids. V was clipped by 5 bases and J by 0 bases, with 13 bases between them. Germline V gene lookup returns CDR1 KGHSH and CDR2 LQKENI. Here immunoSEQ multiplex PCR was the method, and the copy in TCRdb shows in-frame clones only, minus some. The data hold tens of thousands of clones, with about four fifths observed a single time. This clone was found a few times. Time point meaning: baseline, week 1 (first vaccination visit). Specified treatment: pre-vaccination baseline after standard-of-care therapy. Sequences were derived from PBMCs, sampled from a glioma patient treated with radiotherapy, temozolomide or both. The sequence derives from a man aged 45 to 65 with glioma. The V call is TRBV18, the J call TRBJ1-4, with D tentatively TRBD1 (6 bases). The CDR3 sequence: CASSSGQPATNEKLFF. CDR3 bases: TGTGCCAGCTCATCAGGACAGCCTGCAACTAATGAAAAACTGTTTTTT.